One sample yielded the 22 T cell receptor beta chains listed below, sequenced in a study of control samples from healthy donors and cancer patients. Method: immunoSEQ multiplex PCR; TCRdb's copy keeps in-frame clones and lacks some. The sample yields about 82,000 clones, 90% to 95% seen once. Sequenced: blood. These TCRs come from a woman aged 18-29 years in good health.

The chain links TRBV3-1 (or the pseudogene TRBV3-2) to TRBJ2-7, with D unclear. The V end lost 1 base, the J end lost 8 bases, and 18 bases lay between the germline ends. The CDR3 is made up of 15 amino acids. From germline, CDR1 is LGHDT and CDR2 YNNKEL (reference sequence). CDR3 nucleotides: TGTGCCAGCAGCCAAGGCGTCGGTGGCCCTACTAAGCAGTACTTC. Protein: CASSQGVGGPTKQYF.

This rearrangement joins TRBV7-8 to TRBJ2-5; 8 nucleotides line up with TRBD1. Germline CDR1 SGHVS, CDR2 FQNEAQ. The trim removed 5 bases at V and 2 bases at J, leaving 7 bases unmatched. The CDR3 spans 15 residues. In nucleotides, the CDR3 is TGTGCCAGCAGCACCCCCGGGACAGGACAAGAGACCCAGTACTTC. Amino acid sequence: CASSTPGTGQETQYF.

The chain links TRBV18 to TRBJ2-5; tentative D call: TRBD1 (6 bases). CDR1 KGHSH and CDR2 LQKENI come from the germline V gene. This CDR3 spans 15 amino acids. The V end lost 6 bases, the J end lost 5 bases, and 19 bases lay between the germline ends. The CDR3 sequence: CASSLTTGKSETQYF. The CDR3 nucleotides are TGTGCCAGCTCCCTTACCACAGGGAAGTCGGAGACCCAGTACTTC. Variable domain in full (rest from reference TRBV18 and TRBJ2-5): NAGVMQNPRHLVRRRGQEARLRCSPMKGHSHVYWYRQLPEEGLKFMVYLQKENIIDESGMPKERFSAEFPKEGPSILRIQQVVRGDSAAYFCASSLTTGKSETQYFGPGTRLLVL.

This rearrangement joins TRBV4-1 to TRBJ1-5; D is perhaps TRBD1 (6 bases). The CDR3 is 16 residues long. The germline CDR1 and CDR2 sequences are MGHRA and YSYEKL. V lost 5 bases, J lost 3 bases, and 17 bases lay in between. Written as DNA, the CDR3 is TGCGCCAGCAGCGTCGACAGGTCCATAGACAATCAGCCCCAGCATTTT. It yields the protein CASSVDRSIDNQPQHF.

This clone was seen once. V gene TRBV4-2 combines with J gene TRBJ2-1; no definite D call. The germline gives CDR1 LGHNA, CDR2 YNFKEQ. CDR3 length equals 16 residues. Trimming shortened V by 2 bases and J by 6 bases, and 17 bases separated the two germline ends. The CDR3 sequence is CASSQQSNPAGNEQFF. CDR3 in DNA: TGTGCCAGCAGCCAACAAAGTAACCCGGCCGGCAATGAGCAGTTCTTC.

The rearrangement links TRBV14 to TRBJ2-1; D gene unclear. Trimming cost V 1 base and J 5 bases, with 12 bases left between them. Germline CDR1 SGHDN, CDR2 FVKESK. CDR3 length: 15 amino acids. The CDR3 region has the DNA TGTGCCAGCAGCCAAGGATTTTCAGCAAACAATGAGCAGTTCTTC. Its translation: CASSQGFSANNEQFF.

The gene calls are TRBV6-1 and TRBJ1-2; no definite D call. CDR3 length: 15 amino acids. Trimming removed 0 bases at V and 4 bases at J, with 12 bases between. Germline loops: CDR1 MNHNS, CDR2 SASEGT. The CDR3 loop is CASSEAGIPLYGYTF. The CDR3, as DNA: TGTGCCAGCAGTGAAGCCGGGATCCCACTCTATGGCTACACCTTC.

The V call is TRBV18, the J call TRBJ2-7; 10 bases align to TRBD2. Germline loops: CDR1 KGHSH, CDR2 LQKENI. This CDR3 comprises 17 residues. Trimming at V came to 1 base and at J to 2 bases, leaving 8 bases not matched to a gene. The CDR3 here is CASSPRAQLAGAYEQYF. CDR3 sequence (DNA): TGTGCCAGCTCACCACGGGCCCAGCTAGCGGGGGCCTACGAGCAGTACTTC. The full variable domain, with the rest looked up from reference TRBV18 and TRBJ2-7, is NAGVMQNPRHLVRRRGQEARLRCSPMKGHSHVYWYRQLPEEGLKFMVYLQKENIIDESGMPKERFSAEFPKEGPSILRIQQVVRGDSAAYFCASSPRAQLAGAYEQYFGPGTRLTVT.

CDR3 nucleotides: TGCAGTGCTCCCCAAGGGGACGGCTACACCTTC. Encoded protein: CSAPQGDGYTF. The chain uses TRBV20-1 and TRBJ1-2; weak D call: TRBD1 (5 bases). V dropped 5 bases and J dropped 8 bases, with 12 bases sitting between them. Germline V gives CDR1 DFQATT, CDR2 SNEGSKA (reference sequence). This CDR3 has 11 residues.

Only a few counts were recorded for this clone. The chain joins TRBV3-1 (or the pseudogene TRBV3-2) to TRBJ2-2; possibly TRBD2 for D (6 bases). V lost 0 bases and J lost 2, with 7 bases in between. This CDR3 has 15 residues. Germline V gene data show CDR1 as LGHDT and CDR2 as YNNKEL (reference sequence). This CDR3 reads CASSQDGRNTGELFF. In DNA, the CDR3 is TGTGCCAGCAGCCAAGACGGGAGAAACACCGGGGAGCTGTTTTTT.

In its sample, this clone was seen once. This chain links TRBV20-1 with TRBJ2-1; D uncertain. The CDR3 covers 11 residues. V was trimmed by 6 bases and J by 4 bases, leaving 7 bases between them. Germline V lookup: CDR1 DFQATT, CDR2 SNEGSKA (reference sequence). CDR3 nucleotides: TGCAGTGCCCCGGCGTACAATGAGCAGTTCTTC. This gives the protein CSAPAYNEQFF.

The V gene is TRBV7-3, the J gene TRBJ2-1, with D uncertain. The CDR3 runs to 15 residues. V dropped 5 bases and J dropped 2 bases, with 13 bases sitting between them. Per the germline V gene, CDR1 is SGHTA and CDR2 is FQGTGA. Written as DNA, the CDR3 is TGTGCCAGCAGCCGTGAGGTTCTAGCCTACAATGAGCAGTTCTTC. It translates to CASSREVLAYNEQFF.

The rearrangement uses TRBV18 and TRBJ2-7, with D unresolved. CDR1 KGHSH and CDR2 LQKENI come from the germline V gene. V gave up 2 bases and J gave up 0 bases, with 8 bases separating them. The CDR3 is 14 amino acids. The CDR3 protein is CASSPGGGSYEQYF. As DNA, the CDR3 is TGTGCCAGCTCACCAGGCGGTGGCTCCTACGAGCAGTACTTC.

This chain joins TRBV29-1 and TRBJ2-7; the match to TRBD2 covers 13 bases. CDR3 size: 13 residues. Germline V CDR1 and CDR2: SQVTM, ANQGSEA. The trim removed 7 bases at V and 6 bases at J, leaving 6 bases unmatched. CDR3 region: CSAGLAGVSEQYF. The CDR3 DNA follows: TGCAGCGCCGGACTAGCGGGAGTCTCCGAGCAGTACTTC.

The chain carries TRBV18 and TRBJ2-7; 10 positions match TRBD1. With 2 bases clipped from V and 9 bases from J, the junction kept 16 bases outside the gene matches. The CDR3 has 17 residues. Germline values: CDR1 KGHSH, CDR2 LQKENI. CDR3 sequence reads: CASSPYGTGDLVVSQYF. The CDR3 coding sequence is TGTGCCAGCTCACCATACGGGACAGGGGATCTCGTCGTCTCGCAGTACTTC.

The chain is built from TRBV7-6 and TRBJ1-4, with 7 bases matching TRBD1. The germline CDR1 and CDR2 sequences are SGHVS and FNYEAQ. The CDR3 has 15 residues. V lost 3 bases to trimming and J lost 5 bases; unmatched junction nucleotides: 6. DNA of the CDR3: TGTGCCAGCAGCTTTAAAGGGGGCACCAATGAAAAACTGTTTTTT. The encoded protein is CASSFKGGTNEKLFF.

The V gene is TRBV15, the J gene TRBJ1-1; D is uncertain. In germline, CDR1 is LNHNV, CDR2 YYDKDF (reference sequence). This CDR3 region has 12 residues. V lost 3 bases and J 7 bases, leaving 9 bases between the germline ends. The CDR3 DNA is TGTGCCACCAGCAGGGTTTATGGTGAAGCTTTCTTT. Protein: CATSRVYGEAFF.

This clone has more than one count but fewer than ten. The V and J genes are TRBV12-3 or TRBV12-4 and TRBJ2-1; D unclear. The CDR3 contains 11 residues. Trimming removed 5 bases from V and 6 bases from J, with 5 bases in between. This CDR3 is CASSPFNEQFF. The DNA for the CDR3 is TGTGCCAGCAGTCCATTCAATGAGCAGTTCTTC.

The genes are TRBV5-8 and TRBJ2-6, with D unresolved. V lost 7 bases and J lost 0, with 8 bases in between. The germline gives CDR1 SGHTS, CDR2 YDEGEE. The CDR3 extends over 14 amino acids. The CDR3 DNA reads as TGTGCCAGCGCACACATCTCTGGGGCCAACGTCCTGACTTTC. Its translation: CASAHISGANVLTF.

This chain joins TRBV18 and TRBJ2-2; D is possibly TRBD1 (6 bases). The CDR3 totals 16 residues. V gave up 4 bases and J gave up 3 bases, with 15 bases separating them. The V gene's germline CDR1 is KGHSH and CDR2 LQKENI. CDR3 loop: CASSLKINRDTGELFF. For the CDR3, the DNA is TGTGCCAGCTCACTAAAAATCAACAGGGACACCGGGGAGCTGTTTTTT.

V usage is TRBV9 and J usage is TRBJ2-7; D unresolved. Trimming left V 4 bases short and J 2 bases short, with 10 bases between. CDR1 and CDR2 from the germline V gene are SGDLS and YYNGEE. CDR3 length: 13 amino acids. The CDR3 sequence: CASSPSVAYEQYF. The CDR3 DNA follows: TGTGCCAGCAGCCCATCGGTGGCCTACGAGCAGTACTTC.

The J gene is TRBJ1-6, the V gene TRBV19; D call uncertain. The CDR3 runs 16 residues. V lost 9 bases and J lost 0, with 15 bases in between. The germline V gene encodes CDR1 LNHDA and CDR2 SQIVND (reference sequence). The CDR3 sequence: CASGLAQSSYNSPLHF. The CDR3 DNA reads TGTGCCAGCGGCCTCGCGCAGAGCTCCTATAATTCACCCCTCCACTTT.